A single sample gave rise to the 5 T cell receptor beta chains below, sequenced in a study of technical replicates of blood from a few donors. Repertoires were generated with immunoSEQ multiplex PCR, while TCRdb's copy carries only in-frame clones and drops some. The data hold 70,000 to 85,000 clones, with almost 98% observed a single time. Material: T cells isolated from PBMCs. The receptors originated from a human donor in good health.

The rearrangement joins TRBV2 to TRBJ1-6; D uncertain. Trimming stripped 7 bases from V and 1 base from J, with 5 bases between. This CDR3 is built from 13 residues. Germline CDR1 reads SNHLY; CDR2 reads FYNNEI. CDR3 sequence: CASKLSYNSPLHF. CDR3 nucleotides: TGTGCCAGCAAACTGTCCTATAATTCACCCCTCCACTTT.

This chain connects TRBV7-8 to TRBJ2-1; tentatively, D is TRBD2 (6 bases). This CDR3 region has 16 residues. The V gene lost 5 bases and the J gene lost 7 bases, with 21 bases spanning the gap. From germline, CDR1 is SGHVS and CDR2 FQNEAQ. Here the CDR3 reads CASSQTNPGLTNEQFF. CDR3 bases: TGTGCCAGCAGCCAAACGAATCCGGGACTTACGAATGAGCAGTTCTTC. Combining the CDR3 with reference TRBV7-8 and TRBJ2-1 gives the whole variable domain GAGVSQSPRYKVAKRGQDVALRCDPISGHVSLFWYQQALGQGPEFLTYFQNEAQLDKSGLPSDRFFAERPEGSVSTLKIQRTQQEDSAVYLCASSQTNPGLTNEQFFGPGTRLTVL.

CDR3 in DNA: TGCGCCAGCAGCTTGGTCTCGGGACTAAACAATGAGCAGTTCTTC. Amino acid sequence: CASSLVSGLNNEQFF. The rearrangement links TRBV5-1 to TRBJ2-1; 7 nucleotides match TRBD2. V lost 0 bases and J lost 5; bases outside the gene matches: 5. The CDR3 extends over 15 amino acids. Per germline, CDR1 SGHRS and CDR2 YFSETQ.

The table lists this clone with a count of one. The rearrangement links TRBV6-5 to TRBJ1-2; D perhaps matches TRBD1 (5 bases). V lost 8 bases, J lost 3 bases, and 13 bases lay in between. The CDR3 covers 13 residues. From germline, CDR1 is MNHEY and CDR2 SVGAGI. The CDR3 coding sequence is TGTGCCAGCCGACGGGGGTCTGACTATGGCTACACCTTC. It encodes CASRRGSDYGYTF.

The V gene is TRBV6-1, the J gene TRBJ2-2; 8 bases are a match to TRBD2. The CDR3 loop spans 19 amino acids. Germline V gene lookup returns CDR1 MNHNS and CDR2 SASEGT. Losses at the gene ends were 3 bases for V and 0 bases for J; bases not matched to a gene: 12. Written as DNA, the CDR3 is TGTGCCAGCAGTGACTTGAGACCTAGCGGGCCTTCGAACACCGGGGAGCTGTTTTTT. Its translation: CASSDLRPSGPSNTGELFF.